The source of this T cell receptor (beta chain) is a study of blood T cells in healthy people across ages. This clonotype turned up a few times. Its antigen is unidentified. A much larger clone is a single base away; this may be a read error. The germline V gene encodes CDR1 MNHNY and CDR2 SVGAGI (reference sequence). The V and J ends lost 7 bases and 5 bases, in that order; junction bases with no gene match: 9. The CDR3 is 15 residues long. Next came a second PCR, run for about 6 to 11 cycles, which used a sample-barcoded 5' primer along with a J-beta primer mix. Using its own MiXCR run on the 5' RACE reads, TCRdb lists one record per CDR3 protein. The sample holds about 590,000 distinct CDR3 sequences, about 30% seen once. Each sample gave at least 6.5 million isolated PBMCs. Study-wide findings and caveats: Naive T cell percentage showed a strong correlation with the diversity of TCR beta. Compared with aged donors, long-lived donors showed fewer expanded clones, suggesting selection.

The chain couples TRBV6-6 to TRBJ2-1, with 9 bases identical to TRBD2. Material for sequencing was blood. The clonotype originates from a woman of 80 years or more in good health. The CDR3 nucleotides read TGTGCCAGCAAAAGCGGGTCTAGCGGGGACAATGAGCAGTTCTTC. Translating gives CASKSGSSGDNEQFF.